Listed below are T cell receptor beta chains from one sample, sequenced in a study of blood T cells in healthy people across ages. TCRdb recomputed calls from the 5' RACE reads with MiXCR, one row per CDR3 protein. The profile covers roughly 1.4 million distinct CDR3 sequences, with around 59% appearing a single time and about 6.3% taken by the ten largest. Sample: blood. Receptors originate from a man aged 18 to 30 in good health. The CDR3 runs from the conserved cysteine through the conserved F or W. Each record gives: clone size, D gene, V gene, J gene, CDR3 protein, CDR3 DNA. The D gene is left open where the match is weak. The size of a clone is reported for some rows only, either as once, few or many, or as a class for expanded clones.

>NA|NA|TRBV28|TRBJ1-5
CASSLMVSVRQSNQPQHF
TGTGCCAGCAGTTTAATGGTCTCTGTACGACAGAGCAATCAGCCCCAGCATTTT
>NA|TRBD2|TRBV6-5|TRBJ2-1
CASSYRSGGPHFYNEQFF
TGTGCCAGCAGTTATCGGTCGGGAGGGCCCCACTTTTACAATGAGCAGTTCTTC
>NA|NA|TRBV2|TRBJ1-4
CASTRTQKDGEKLFF
TGTGCCAGCACCAGAACCCAGAAAGACGGTGAAAAACTGTTTTTT
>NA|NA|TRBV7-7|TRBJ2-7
CASSRDTTSSYEQYF
TGTGCCAGCAGCCGCGATACTACCTCCTCCTACGAGCAGTACTTC
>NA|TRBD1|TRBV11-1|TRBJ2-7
CASSADRGDEQYF
TGTGCCAGCAGCGCCGACAGGGGGGACGAGCAGTACTTC
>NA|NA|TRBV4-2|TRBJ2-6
CASRKIGRVPGANVLTF
TGTGCCAGCAGAAAAATAGGACGGGTTCCCGGGGCCAACGTCCTGACTTTC
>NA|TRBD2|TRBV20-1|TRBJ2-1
CSAEYDARLAGNEQFF
TGCAGTGCGGAGTACGATGCCAGACTAGCGGGCAATGAGCAGTTCTTC
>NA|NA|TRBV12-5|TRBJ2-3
CASGPAGQDTQYF
TGTGCTAGTGGTCCCGCCGGCCAGGATACGCAGTATTTT
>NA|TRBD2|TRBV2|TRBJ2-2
CASSRTSGTNGELFF
TGTGCCAGCAGTAGGACTAGCGGGACAAACGGGGAGCTGTTTTTT
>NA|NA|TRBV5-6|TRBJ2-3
CASSYAGRRRPYEQYF
TGTGCCAGCAGCTACGCAGGGAGGAGGAGGCCCTACGAGCAGTATTTC
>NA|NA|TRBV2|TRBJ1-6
CASIITGTSGSPLHF
TGTGCCAGCATCATAACAGGAACCTCGGGCTCACCCCTCCACTTT
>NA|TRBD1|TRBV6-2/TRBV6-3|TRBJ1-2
CASSYLDRDGYGYTF
TGTGCCAGCAGTTACCTCGACAGGGACGGCTATGGCTACACCTTC
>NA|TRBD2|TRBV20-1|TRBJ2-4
CSARGTAGGPHIQYF
TGCAGTGCTAGGGGTACGGCGGGAGGGCCCCACATTCAGTACTTC
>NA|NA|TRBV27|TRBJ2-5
CASSPLGLGETQYF
TGTGCCAGTAGTCCCCTGGGACTGGGGGAGACCCAGTACTTC
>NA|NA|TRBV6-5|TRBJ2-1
CASSSLYEQFF
TGTGCCAGCAGTTCTCTGTATGAGCAGTTCTTC
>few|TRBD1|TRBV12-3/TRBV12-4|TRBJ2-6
CASSLGQGRGANVLTF
TGTGCCAGCAGTTTAGGACAGGGGAGGGGGGCCAACGTCCTGACTTTC
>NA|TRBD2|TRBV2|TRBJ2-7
CASSEGATSGRGNEQYF
TGTGCCAGCAGTGAGGGGGCGACTAGCGGGAGAGGCAATGAGCAGTACTTC
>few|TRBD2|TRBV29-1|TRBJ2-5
CSVDPLAGDQGTQYF
TGCAGCGTTGACCCCCTAGCGGGAGACCAAGGGACCCAGTACTTC
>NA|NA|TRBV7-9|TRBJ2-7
CASSFKGLTSYEQYF
TGTGCCAGCAGCTTTAAGGGCTTGACCAGCTACGAGCAGTACTTC
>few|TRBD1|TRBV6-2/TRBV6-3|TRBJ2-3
CASRTGTGDTQYF
TGTGCCAGCAGGACCGGGACAGGCGATACGCAGTATTTT